This T cell receptor beta chain was recovered during a study of blood T cell repertoires in COVID-19. Profiled with immunoSEQ multiplex PCR; TCRdb holds only in-frame clones, not every one. The table shows some 200,000 clones, with approximately 84% occurring only once. The CDR3 covers 15 residues. With 0 bases removed from V and 0 bases from J, the gap between germline ends came to 7 bases. Germline V gene data show CDR1 as SGHRS and CDR2 as YFSETQ. Sample: peripheral blood. The chain combines TRBV5-1 with TRBJ1-3; D unclear. The clonotype comes from a man older than 75 with acute or convalescent COVID-19. The CDR3, as DNA: TGCGCCAGCAGCTTGGACGGTCGCTCTGGAAACACCATATATTTT. It encodes CASSLDGRSGNTIYF.